This is a list of T cell receptor beta chains from one sample in a study of T cells in Graves' hyperthyroidism and ophthalmopathy. A single record per CDR3 protein comes from TCRdb applying MiXCR to the multiplex PCR reads. The data contain 250,000 or so distinct CDR3 sequences, about 15% of them singletons. The sequencing sample was made of blood. These TCRs come from a woman aged 18-35 years with Graves' ophthalmopathy. Each CDR3 is given with its conserved first and last residue. The D gene is left open where the match is weak. Size tells how often a clone was seen (once, few, many) or the class of an expanded clone, and some rows leave it out.

>.|TRBJ2-1|TRBD2|TRBV10-3
TGTGCCATCAGGGCGACTAGCGGGCCCTACAATGAGCAGTTCTTC
CAIRATSGPYNEQFF
>.|TRBJ2-3|.|TRBV9
TGTGCCAGCAGCGTATCGGGGATCACAGATACGCAGTATTTT
CASSVSGITDTQYF
>many|TRBJ2-7|TRBD2|TRBV20-1
TGCAGTGCTGGAACTAGCGGGAGTCAGGGGGAGCAGTACTTC
CSAGTSGSQGEQYF
>many|TRBJ2-5|TRBD2|TRBV9
TGTGCCAGCAGCGCTAGCGGGAGGTCCCAAGAGACCCAGTACTTC
CASSASGRSQETQYF
>many|TRBJ2-5|TRBD2|TRBV5-1
TGCGCCAGCAGCTTGAGCAGAGCTAGCGGGAACCAAGAGACCCAGTACTTC
CASSLSRASGNQETQYF
>many|TRBJ2-1|TRBD2|TRBV20-1
TGCAGTGCTCTAGCGGGAGAAGGCTACAATGAGCAGTTCTTC
CSALAGEGYNEQFF
>few|TRBJ1-4|.|TRBV7-9
TGTGCCAGCAGGGAAGAGGGAGCAACTAATGAAAAACTGTTTTTT
CASREEGATNEKLFF
>many|TRBJ1-1|.|TRBV11-1
TGTGCCAGCAGCCTTTATCAGGGGAACACTGAAGCTTTCTTT
CASSLYQGNTEAFF
>many|TRBJ2-7|.|TRBV10-3
TGTGCCATCAGTGAGTCAGCGGCAACCTACGAGCAGTACTTC
CAISESAATYEQYF
>many|TRBJ1-5|.|TRBV24-1
TGTGCCACCCGCCGGGACAATATCAATCAGAGCCAGCATTTT
CATRRDNINQSQHF
>many|TRBJ2-1|.|TRBV5-1
TGCGCCAGCAGCTTGGAGCCGACTGCCAACAATGAGCAGTTCTTC
CASSLEPTANNEQFF
>many|TRBJ2-5|TRBD2|TRBV28
TGTGCCAGCAGTTTATTAGGGAGGGCTGATGAAGAGACCCAGTACTTC
CASSLLGRADEETQYF
>many|TRBJ1-2|TRBD1|TRBV2
TGTGCCAGCAGTGATGCCGGACAGGAGAACAATGGCTACACCTTC
CASSDAGQENNGYTF
>many|TRBJ2-3|.|TRBV20-1
TGCAGTGCCTACGATGCTAGCACAGATACGCAGTATTTT
CSAYDASTDTQYF
>many|TRBJ2-1|.|TRBV7-6
TGTGCCAGCAGCTTAAGGGGGGGGGTTTACAATGAGCAGTTCTTC
CASSLRGGVYNEQFF
>many|TRBJ2-1|.|TRBV24-1
TGTGCCACCAGTGATTCCGGGGGTCGTTACAATGAGCAGTTCTTC
CATSDSGGRYNEQFF
>many|TRBJ1-1|.|TRBV6-1
TGTGCCAGCAGTTCACCAGGGTACACTGAAGCTTTCTTT
CASSSPGYTEAFF
>many|TRBJ1-1|TRBD1|TRBV6-1
TGTGCCAGCTTGTGGGCAGGGGGTGAAGCTTTCTTT
CASLWAGGEAFF
>few|TRBJ1-1|.|TRBV20-1
TGCAGTGCTCAGCGAGGAGGCGAAGCTTTCTTT
CSAQRGGEAFF
>many|TRBJ1-2|.|TRBV11-2
TGTGCCAGCAGCTTAGTCTTGTCCTCTGGCTACACCTTC
CASSLVLSSGYTF
>many|TRBJ1-2|.|TRBV3-1
TGTGCCAGCAGCCAAGATTGGTATGGCTACACCTTC
CASSQDWYGYTF
>.|TRBJ2-7|.|TRBV7-9
TGTGCCAGCAGCTCCCCACGGGACGAGCAGTACTTC
CASSSPRDEQYF
>many|TRBJ2-3|TRBD2|TRBV28
TGTGCCAGCAGTTTAGTACTAGCGGGAACCACAGATACGCAGTATTTT
CASSLVLAGTTDTQYF
>.|TRBJ2-1|TRBD1|TRBV19
TGTGCCAGTAGTGACAGGGGTTGGGATGAGCAGTTCTTC
CASSDRGWDEQFF
>.|TRBJ2-1|.|TRBV28
TGTGCCAGCAGTTCGGGGTACGAGCAGTTCTTC
CASSSGYEQFF
>many|TRBJ1-2|.|TRBV13
TGTGCCAGCAGCTCCCGAATCGACGGGCCCAGGGGCTACACCTTC
CASSSRIDGPRGYTF
>.|TRBJ2-3|TRBD2|TRBV2
TGTGCCAGCAGTTTTAGCGGGGGGGCGAGAAGTAGCACAGATACGCAGTATTTT
CASSFSGGARSSTDTQYF
>many|TRBJ1-2|TRBD1|TRBV19
TGTGCCAGTAGTAGTCGGACCTCCGGGACAGCTTACCCTAACTATGGCTACACCTTC
CASSSRTSGTAYPNYGYTF
>many|TRBJ2-7|TRBD1|TRBV11-3
TGTGCCAGCAGCCCCCTCCGCAGAGGGGGCGCGTGGGTAGGGACCTACGAGCAGTACTTC
CASSPLRRGGAWVGTYEQYF
>many|TRBJ2-7|TRBD1|TRBV6-1
TGTGCCAGCAGTCTCCTCCGGGACAGCCACTACGAGCAGTACTTC
CASSLLRDSHYEQYF
>many|TRBJ1-1|.|TRBV6-5
TGTGCCAGCAGTTACTCGACAGTGAACACTGAAGCTTTCTTT
CASSYSTVNTEAFF
>few|TRBJ2-1|TRBD2|TRBV2
TGTGCCAGCAGCCCGGGACTAGCGGGGGGGAACAATGAGCAGTTCTTC
CASSPGLAGGNNEQFF
>many|TRBJ2-3|.|TRBV5-1
TGCGCCAGCAGCTTGGCCTCGGGGGGCGTCCGCACAGATACGCAGTATTTT
CASSLASGGVRTDTQYF
>.|TRBJ1-2|TRBD1|TRBV6-1
TGTGCCAGCACCCGGGGTGGTCAGGGACAGGGGCATGGCTACACCTTC
CASTRGGQGQGHGYTF
>many|TRBJ2-3|TRBD2|TRBV9
TGTGCCAGCAGCGGTAGTCGGACTAGCCCACGCACAGATACGCAGTATTTT
CASSGSRTSPRTDTQYF
>.|TRBJ2-2|TRBD2|TRBV7-9
TGTGCCAGCAGCTTAGCTTGGCTAGCGGGGAACACCGGGGAGCTGTTTTTT
CASSLAWLAGNTGELFF
>.|TRBJ2-7|TRBD1|TRBV19
TGTGCCAGTAGTATTCATGCGGGACAGGGTACGGGTGAGCAGTACTTC
CASSIHAGQGTGEQYF
>few|TRBJ2-7|.|TRBV4-1
TGCGCCAGCAGCCAAGATCAGGGGAGGGGGCTAGCGGATTCCTACGAGCAGTACTTC
CASSQDQGRGLADSYEQYF
>many|TRBJ1-3|.|TRBV30
TGTGCGTTTGAGGGGCACGGAAACACCATATATTTT
CAFEGHGNTIYF
>many|TRBJ1-3|TRBD1|TRBV28
TGTGCCAGCAACTCAGGGGGCTCTGGAAACACCATATATTTT
CASNSGGSGNTIYF
>many|TRBJ2-5|.|TRBV20-1
TGCAGTGCCCGGACAGTCCAAGAGACCCAGTACTTC
CSARTVQETQYF
>many|TRBJ2-1|TRBD2|TRBV27
TGTGCCAGCAGTTCCTTTCGACTAGCGGGAGCATCCGAGCAGTTCTTC
CASSSFRLAGASEQFF
>.|TRBJ2-3|.|TRBV7-9
TGTGCCAGCAGCTTAGCGGTAAACACAGATACGCAGTATTTT
CASSLAVNTDTQYF
>many|TRBJ2-3|.|TRBV3-1
TGTGCCAGCAGCCAAGGAGGGATAGATACGCAGTATTTT
CASSQGGIDTQYF
>many|TRBJ1-6|.|TRBV7-2
TGTGCCAGCAGCTTAGGGACGCTGTCACCCCTCCACTTT
CASSLGTLSPLHF
>once|TRBJ2-7|TRBD2|TRBV29-1
TGCAGCGTCTCCTACCCCGGGACTAGCGGGGCTTCCTACGAGCAGTACTTC
CSVSYPGTSGASYEQYF
>many|TRBJ1-5|TRBD1|TRBV5-1
TGCGCCAGCAGCTTGGGGACAGGGGATAGCAATCAGCCCCAGCATTTT
CASSLGTGDSNQPQHF
>.|TRBJ2-4|.|TRBV20-1
TGCAGTGCTAGAGATCACGGGAATGGGGCCAAAAACATTCAGTACTTC
CSARDHGNGAKNIQYF
>many|TRBJ1-2|TRBD1|TRBV28
TGTGCCAGCAGTCCCCAGGGGGATTTTGACTATGGCTACACCTTC
CASSPQGDFDYGYTF
>.|TRBJ1-3|.|TRBV28
TGTGCCAGCAGTTCCCACGGGGCGGAAGGCCTATACACCATATATTTT
CASSSHGAEGLYTIYF
>many|TRBJ2-6|TRBD1|TRBV6-1
TGTGCCAGCATGACGGGGACAGTCTTCTCTGGGGCCAACGTCCTGACTTTC
CASMTGTVFSGANVLTF
>many|TRBJ1-3|.|TRBV10-3
TGTGCCATCAGTGAGTCTCAAAAGAGCCCCCGATTCGTGGGAAACACCATATATTTT
CAISESQKSPRFVGNTIYF
>many|TRBJ2-1|.|TRBV6-1
TGTGCCAGCACGGGCCAGAAGTCATACAATGAGCAGTTCTTC
CASTGQKSYNEQFF
>many|TRBJ1-2|TRBD1|TRBV4-1
TGCGCCAGCAGCCACCCATATTCGACAGGGGGTAGCGGCTACACCTTC
CASSHPYSTGGSGYTF
>many|TRBJ2-1|.|TRBV10-2
TGCGCCAGCAGTGAGGATCAAAATGAGCAGTTCTTC
CASSEDQNEQFF
>many|TRBJ1-1|TRBD1|TRBV6-2/TRBV6-3
TGTGCCAGCAGTACCTTGGCAGGGGGTAGGACTGAAGCTTTCTTT
CASSTLAGGRTEAFF
>many|TRBJ2-1|TRBD2|TRBV7-8
TGTGCCAGCAGCTTAGTTAGTAGCGGGAGGAATGAGCAGTTCTTC
CASSLVSSGRNEQFF
>many|TRBJ2-3|TRBD1|TRBV20-1
TGCAGTGCTGACCCCGCGACAGGGAAGAGACCAGATACGCAGTATTTT
CSADPATGKRPDTQYF
>.|TRBJ1-6|.|TRBV2
TGTGCCACCAGTGATCCCCGAGGGACGCTAAGCTCCTATAATTCACCCCTCCACTTT
CATSDPRGTLSSYNSPLHF
>many|TRBJ2-4|.|TRBV28
TGTGCCAGCAGCCCAAGTTTAGAGGGAGTGATTGGAGCCAAAAACATTCAGTACTTC
CASSPSLEGVIGAKNIQYF